This entry features one T cell receptor (beta chain) sequence. Only in-frame clones appear in the TCRdb table, and some are missing; sequencing was by immunoSEQ multiplex PCR. The sample has about 180,000 clones; 80% to 90% are singletons. These data belong to a study of blood T cell repertoires in COVID-19. In the study overall: Some COVID-19 samples were acute and others convalescent; all came from the United States, Italy and Spain.

Participants were placed into cohorts based on the clinical history they reported. The V and J ends lost 0 bases and 4 bases respectively, with 15 bases between them. CDR1 and CDR2 from the germline V gene are LNHNV and YYDKDF (reference sequence). The CDR3 is made up of 16 amino acids. This chain joins TRBV15 and TRBJ1-1; perhaps TRBD1 as D (5 bases). The source material was PBMCs or T cells enriched from blood (not recorded which). This TCR came from a woman under 30 who had recovered from COVID-19. CDR3 DNA sequence: TGTGCCACCAGCAGAGATCTTTGGGGGGAGGTCACTGAAGCTTTCTTT. It specifies CATSRDLWGEVTEAFF.